The next 13 T cell receptor beta chains were all read from a single sample in a study of T cell responses to AZD1222 COVID-19 vaccine. Clones were read by immunoSEQ multiplex PCR, and TCRdb kept only the in-frame ones, dropping some. The sample lists tens of thousands of clones; 80% to 90% were seen once. This specimen was peripheral blood, taken 28 days after the second AZD1222 dose. These receptors originate from an adult who received the AZD1222 COVID-19 vaccine.

V is TRBV27 and J is TRBJ2-7, with a possible D match to TRBD1 (5 bases). The CDR3 totals 14 residues. V was pared by 3 bases and J by 3 bases, with 12 bases between. Germline V gene lookup returns CDR1 MNHEY and CDR2 SMNVEV (reference sequence). The CDR3 spells CASSFWQGIYEQYV. CDR3 nucleotides: TGTGCCAGCAGTTTTTGGCAGGGTATCTACGAGCAGTACGTC.

This chain joins TRBV12-3 or TRBV12-4 and TRBJ2-3; D ambiguous. The CDR3 sequence is 12 residues long. Trimming stripped 3 bases from V and 6 bases from J, with 7 bases between. This CDR3 is CASSFSSDTQYF. CDR3 DNA: TGTGCCAGCAGTTTTTCTTCTGATACGCAGTATTTT.

V usage is TRBV5-1 and J usage is TRBJ2-2; the D gene is possibly TRBD1 (5 bases). Per the germline V gene, CDR1 is SGHRS and CDR2 is YFSETQ. With 2 bases removed from V and 5 bases from J, the gap between germline ends came to 7 bases. The CDR3 runs 13 residues. CDR3 loop: CASSLQETGELFF. The CDR3 DNA is TGCGCCAGCAGCTTACAGGAAACCGGGGAGCTGTTTTTT.

This clone was picked up one time. J is TRBJ1-1 and V is TRBV2; D unclear. V was cut by 1 base and J by 0 bases, with 6 bases left in between. The CDR3 contains 14 residues. Germline CDR1 reads SNHLY; CDR2 reads FYNNEI. CDR3 DNA sequence: TGTGCCAGCAGTGAAGTGGCGATGAACACTGAAGCTTTCTTT. Residues: CASSEVAMNTEAFF.

V gene TRBV5-1 combines with J gene TRBJ1-3, with unresolved D. Germline values: CDR1 SGHRS, CDR2 YFSETQ. The CDR3 runs to 18 residues. The ends were cut back, 4 bases at V and 0 bases at J, with 20 bases in the middle. CDR3 DNA sequence: TGCGCCAGCAGCCCGGTTGGTGGCGGACCGAGCTCTGGAAACACCATATATTTT. Translating it yields CASSPVGGGPSSGNTIYF.

The V call is TRBV5-4, the J call TRBJ1-1, with D perhaps matching TRBD1 (5 bases). V lost 2 bases and J 3 bases, leaving 11 bases between the germline ends. The germline CDR1 and CDR2 sequences are SGHNT and YYREEE (reference sequence). The CDR3 has 14 amino acids. The CDR3 DNA is TGTGCCAGCAGCTTTCCAGGGCGGCACACTGAAGCTTTCTTT. Encoded protein: CASSFPGRHTEAFF.

V usage is TRBV2 and J usage is TRBJ1-3, with D unclear. CDR3 length: 16 amino acids. V dropped 7 bases and J dropped 4 bases, with 20 bases sitting between them. In germline, CDR1 is SNHLY, CDR2 FYNNEI. The CDR3: CASTATGPREGNTIYF. The CDR3 nucleotides read TGTGCCAGCACCGCTACTGGGCCTCGGGAGGGAAACACCATATATTTT. The full variable domain, its missing parts supplied by reference TRBV2 and TRBJ1-3, is EPEVTQTPSHQVTQMGQEVILRCVPISNHLYFYWYRQILGQKVEFLVSFYNNEISEKSEIFDDQFSVERPDGSNFTLKIRSTKLEDSAMYFCASTATGPREGNTIYFGEGSWLTVV.

The chain combines TRBV7-3 with TRBJ2-2; D is uncertain. The CDR3 covers 14 residues. Per germline, CDR1 SGHTA and CDR2 FQGTGA. Trimming shortened V by 1 base and J by 12 bases, and 15 bases separated the two germline ends. CDR3 DNA sequence: TGTGCCAGCAGCTTAAGCCCCCTTGACGCAAAGCTGTTTTTT. It specifies CASSLSPLDAKLFF.

This clone was seen a handful of times. The rearrangement joins TRBV2 to TRBJ2-2; D not certain. The CDR3 is 13 residues long. CDR1 is SNHLY and CDR2 is FYNNEI in the germline V gene. Trimming took off 5 bases at V and 8 bases at J, with 12 bases between the two ends. CDR3 nucleotides: TGTGCCAGCAGTCGACCTCCGGGTGGGGAGCTGTTTTTT. Protein product: CASSRPPGGELFF.

This clone was recorded a few times. The chain is built from TRBV28 and TRBJ1-1; D gene unclear. Germline V CDR1 and CDR2: MDHEN, SYDVKM. With 5 bases removed from V and 1 base from J, the gap between germline ends came to 14 bases. This CDR3 comprises 15 residues. This CDR3 is CASSLPQASNTEAFF. The CDR3 bases are TGTGCCAGCAGTCTACCGCAGGCCTCGAACACTGAAGCTTTCTTT.

The V call is TRBV19, the J call TRBJ1-2; no clear D. Per the germline V gene, CDR1 is LNHDA and CDR2 is SQIVND (reference sequence). The CDR3 contains 14 residues. V was clipped by 3 bases and J by 4 bases, with 12 bases between them. CDR3 amino acids: CASSIGGLAYGYTF. DNA for the CDR3: TGTGCCAGTAGTATTGGCGGTTTAGCCTATGGCTACACCTTC.

The chain employs TRBV9 and TRBJ1-1, with D perhaps TRBD1 (5 bases). Trimming left V 5 bases short and J 3 bases short, with 17 bases between. Looked up from germline, CDR1 is SGDLS and CDR2 is YYNGEE. This CDR3 has 15 amino acids. The CDR3 region is CASRGIAPGHTEAFF. The DNA for the CDR3 is TGTGCCAGCAGAGGTATTGCCCCGGGACACACTGAAGCTTTCTTT.

Only one count was recorded for this clone. CDR3 coding DNA: TGTGCCAGCTCCCCGGGACAGGGGCGCAGTGATACGCAGTATTTT. Translation gives CASSPGQGRSDTQYF. This chain joins TRBV18 and TRBJ2-3, with TRBD1 matching 10 bases. The CDR3 covers 15 residues. CDR1 and CDR2 from the germline V gene are KGHSH and LQKENI. V lost 6 bases, J lost 6 bases, and 9 bases stayed unmatched. Supplemented by reference TRBV18 and TRBJ2-3, the full variable domain reads NAGVMQNPRHLVRRRGQEARLRCSPMKGHSHVYWYRQLPEEGLKFMVYLQKENIIDESGMPKERFSAEFPKEGPSILRIQQVVRGDSAAYFCASSPGQGRSDTQYFGPGTRLTVL.